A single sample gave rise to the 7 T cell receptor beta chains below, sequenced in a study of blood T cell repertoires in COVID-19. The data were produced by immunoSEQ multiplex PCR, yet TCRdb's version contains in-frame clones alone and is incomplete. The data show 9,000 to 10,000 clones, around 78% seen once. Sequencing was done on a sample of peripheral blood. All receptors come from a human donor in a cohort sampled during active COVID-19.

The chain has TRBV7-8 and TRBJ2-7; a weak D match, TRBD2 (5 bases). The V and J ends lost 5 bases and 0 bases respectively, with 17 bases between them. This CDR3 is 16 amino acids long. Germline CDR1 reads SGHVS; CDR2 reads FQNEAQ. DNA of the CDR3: TGTGCCAGCAGCCCCCCCGCGGGCCTAAGCTCCTACGAGCAGTACTTC. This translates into CASSPPAGLSSYEQYF. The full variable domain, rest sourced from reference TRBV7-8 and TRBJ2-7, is GAGVSQSPRYKVAKRGQDVALRCDPISGHVSLFWYQQALGQGPEFLTYFQNEAQLDKSGLPSDRFFAERPEGSVSTLKIQRTQQEDSAVYLCASSPPAGLSSYEQYFGPGTRLTVT.

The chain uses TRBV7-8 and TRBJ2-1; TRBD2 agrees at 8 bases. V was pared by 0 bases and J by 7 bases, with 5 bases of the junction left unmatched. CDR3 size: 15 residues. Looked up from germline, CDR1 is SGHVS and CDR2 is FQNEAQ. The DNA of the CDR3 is TGTGCCAGCAGCTTAGCCAAAGCGGGGGCTAATGAGCAGTTCTTC. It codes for CASSLAKAGANEQFF.

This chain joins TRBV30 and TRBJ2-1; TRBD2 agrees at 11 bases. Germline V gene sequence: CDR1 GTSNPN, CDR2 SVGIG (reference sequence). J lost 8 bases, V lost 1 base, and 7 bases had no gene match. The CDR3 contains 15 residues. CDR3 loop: CAWSELAGAPDEQFF. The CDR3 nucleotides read TGTGCCTGGAGTGAACTAGCGGGGGCCCCGGATGAGCAGTTCTTC.

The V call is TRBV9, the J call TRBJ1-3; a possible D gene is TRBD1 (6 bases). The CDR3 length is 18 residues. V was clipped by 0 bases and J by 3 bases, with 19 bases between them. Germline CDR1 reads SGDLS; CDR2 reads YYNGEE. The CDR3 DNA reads TGTGCCAGCAGCGTAGGAGGGGGTGTTGGTATTGGTGGAAACACCATATATTTT. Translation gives CASSVGGGVGIGGNTIYF.

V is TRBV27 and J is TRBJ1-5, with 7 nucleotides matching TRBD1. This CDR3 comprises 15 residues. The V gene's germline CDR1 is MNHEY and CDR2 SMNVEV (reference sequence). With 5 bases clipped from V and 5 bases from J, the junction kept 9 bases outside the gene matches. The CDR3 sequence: CASSIRQGNYQPQHF. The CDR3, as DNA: TGTGCCAGCAGTATCCGACAGGGAAATTATCAGCCCCAGCATTTT.

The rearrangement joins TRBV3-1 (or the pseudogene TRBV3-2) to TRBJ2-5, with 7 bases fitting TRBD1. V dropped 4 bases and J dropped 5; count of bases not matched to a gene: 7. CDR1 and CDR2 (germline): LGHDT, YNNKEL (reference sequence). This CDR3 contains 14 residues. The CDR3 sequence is CASSPTGSVETQYF. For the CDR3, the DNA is TGTGCCAGCAGCCCGACAGGGAGTGTGGAGACCCAGTACTTC.

The CDR3 region has the DNA TGTGCCAGCAGTACCATAGGACAGGGAACAGAGACCCAGTACTTC. This translates into CASSTIGQGTETQYF. V is TRBV28 and J is TRBJ2-5, with 8 bases aligning to TRBD1. The V segment lost 5 bases and the J segment 4 bases; nucleotides outside the gene matches: 9. Germline CDR1 is MDHEN and CDR2 is SYDVKM. This CDR3 is 15 amino acids long.